The clone carrying this T cell receptor beta chain came up once. These data are taken from a study of tumor-infiltrating lymphocytes in primary liver carcinoma. The investigators made TCR beta cDNA from roughly 0.45 ug total RNA, using a constant-region primer. Library construction for TCR beta comprised three nested multiplex PCR rounds performed with slightly modified ARM-PCR. A C-beta reverse primer was combined with TRBV1-TRBV30 forward primers in the first two PCR rounds, and each round had ten to eleven cycles. TCRdb fed the multiplex PCR reads into MiXCR, producing one record per CDR3 protein. The sample yields around 50,000 distinct CDR3 sequences, roughly 77% seen once. Scientists recovered RNA and DNA together from approximately 20-30 mg of unsorted bulk tissue. Tumor samples uniformly had over 80% viable tumor cells. The length of the CDR3 is 16 residues. V shed 0 bases and J shed 0 bases, with 9 bases lying between them. The germline gives CDR1 ENHRY, CDR2 SYGVKD.

The sequence came from a man aged 40-55 years with primary liver carcinoma and hepatitis B virus infection. The sample comprised liver tumor tissue from sampling region 3. Subset noted: tumor region T3, left-lateral pole. This chain uses TRBV10-3 with TRBJ2-1; D unclear. CDR3 coding DNA: TGTGCCATCAGTGAGTCGCCAGGAGTCTCCTACAATGAGCAGTTCTTC. It translates to CAISESPGVSYNEQFF.